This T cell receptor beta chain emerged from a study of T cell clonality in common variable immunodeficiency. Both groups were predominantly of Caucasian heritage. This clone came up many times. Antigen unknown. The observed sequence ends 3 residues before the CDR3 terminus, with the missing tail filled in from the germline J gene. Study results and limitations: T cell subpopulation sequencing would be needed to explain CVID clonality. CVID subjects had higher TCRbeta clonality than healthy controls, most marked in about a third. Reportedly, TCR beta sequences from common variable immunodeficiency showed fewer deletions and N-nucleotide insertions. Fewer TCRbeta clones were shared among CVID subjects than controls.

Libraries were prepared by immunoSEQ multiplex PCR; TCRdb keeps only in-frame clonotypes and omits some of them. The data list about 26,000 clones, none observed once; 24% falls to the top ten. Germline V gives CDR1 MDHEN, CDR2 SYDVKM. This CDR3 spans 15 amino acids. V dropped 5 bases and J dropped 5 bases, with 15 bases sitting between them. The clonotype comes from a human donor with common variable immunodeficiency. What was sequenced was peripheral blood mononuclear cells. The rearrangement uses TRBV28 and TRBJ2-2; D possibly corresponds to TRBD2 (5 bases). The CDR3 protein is CASSPGLTGTGELFF. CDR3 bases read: TGTGCCAGCAGTCCGGGCCTCACGGGGACCGGGGAG.